This TCR beta chain was retrieved from a study of OX40 agonist ivuxolimab in advanced cancers. About the study: Partial responses were achieved by three patients: one hepatocellular carcinoma, two cutaneous melanoma. General study results and limits: Researchers did not determine the expanded peripheral T cells' antigen specificity.

There are 13 residues in the CDR3. Trimming removed 4 bases from V and 3 bases from J, with 6 bases in between. Germline CDR1 reads SGHTA; CDR2 reads FQGNSA. Generated by immunoSEQ multiplex PCR, the TCRdb table keeps only in-frame clones and is missing some. The repertoire consists of 65,000 to 80,000 clones, with under 90% occurring once and the leading ten covering around 0.51%. As to this clone: Its matching antigen is unknown.

This rearrangement joins TRBV7-2 to TRBJ2-2; no firm D call. This TCR derives from an adult with an advanced solid tumor such as melanoma, head and neck, liver or kidney cancer. Sample: CD4+ or CD8+ T cells sorted from blood, taken in a trial of the OX40 agonist ivuxolimab. The CDR3 loop reads CASSSSYTGELFF. In DNA form, the CDR3 reads TGTGCCAGCAGCTCCTCCTACACCGGGGAGCTGTTTTTT.